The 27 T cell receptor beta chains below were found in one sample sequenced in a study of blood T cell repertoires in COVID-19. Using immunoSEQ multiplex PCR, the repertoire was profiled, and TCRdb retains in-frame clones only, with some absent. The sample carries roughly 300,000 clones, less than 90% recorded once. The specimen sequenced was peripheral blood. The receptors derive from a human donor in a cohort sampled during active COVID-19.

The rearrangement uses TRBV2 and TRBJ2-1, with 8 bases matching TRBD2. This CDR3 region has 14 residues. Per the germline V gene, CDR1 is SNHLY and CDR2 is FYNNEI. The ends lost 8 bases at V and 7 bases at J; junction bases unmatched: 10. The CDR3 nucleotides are TGTGCCAGCCATCCAGCGGGAGAATGGAATGAGCAGTTCTTC. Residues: CASHPAGEWNEQFF. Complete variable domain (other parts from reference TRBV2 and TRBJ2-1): EPEVTQTPSHQVTQMGQEVILRCVPISNHLYFYWYRQILGQKVEFLVSFYNNEISEKSEIFDDQFSVERPDGSNFTLKIRSTKLEDSAMYFCASHPAGEWNEQFFGPGTRLTVL.

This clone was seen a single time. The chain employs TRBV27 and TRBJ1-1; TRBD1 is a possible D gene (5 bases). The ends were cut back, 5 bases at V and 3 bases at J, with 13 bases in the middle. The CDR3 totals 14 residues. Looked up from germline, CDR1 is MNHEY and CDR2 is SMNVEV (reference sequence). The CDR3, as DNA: TGTGCCAGCAGTGTCGACAGTCCCCACACTGAAGCTTTCTTT. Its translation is CASSVDSPHTEAFF.

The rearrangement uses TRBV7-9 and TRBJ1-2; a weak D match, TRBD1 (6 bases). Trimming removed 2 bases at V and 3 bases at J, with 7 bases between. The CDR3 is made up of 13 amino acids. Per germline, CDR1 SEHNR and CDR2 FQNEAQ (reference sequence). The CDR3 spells CASSLSGDYGYTF. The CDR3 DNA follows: TGTGCCAGCAGCTTATCAGGGGACTATGGCTACACCTTC.

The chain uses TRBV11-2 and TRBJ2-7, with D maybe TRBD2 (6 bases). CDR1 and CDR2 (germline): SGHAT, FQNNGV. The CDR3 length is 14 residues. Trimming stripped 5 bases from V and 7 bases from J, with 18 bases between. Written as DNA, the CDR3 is TGTGCCAGCAGCGCCTTTTCTGCGGGAATTGAGCAGTACTTC. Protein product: CASSAFSAGIEQYF.

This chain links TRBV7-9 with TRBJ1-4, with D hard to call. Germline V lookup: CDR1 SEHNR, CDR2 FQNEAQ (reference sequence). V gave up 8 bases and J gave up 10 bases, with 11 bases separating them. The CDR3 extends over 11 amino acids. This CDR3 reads CASGGGGKLFF. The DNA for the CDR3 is TGTGCCAGCGGAGGAGGAGGAAAACTGTTTTTT.

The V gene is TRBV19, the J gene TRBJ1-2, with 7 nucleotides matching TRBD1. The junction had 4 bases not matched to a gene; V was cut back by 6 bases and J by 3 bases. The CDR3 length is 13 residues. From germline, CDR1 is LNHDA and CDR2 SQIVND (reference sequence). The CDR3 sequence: CASSRGSDYGYTF. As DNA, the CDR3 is TGTGCCAGTAGCAGGGGGTCGGACTATGGCTACACCTTC.

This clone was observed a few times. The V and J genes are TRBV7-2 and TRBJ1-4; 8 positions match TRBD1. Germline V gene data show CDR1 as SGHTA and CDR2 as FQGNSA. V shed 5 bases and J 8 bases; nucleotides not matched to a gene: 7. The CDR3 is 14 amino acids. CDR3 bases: TGTGCCAGCAGCAGGACAGGGAGCAACGAAAAACTGTTTTTT. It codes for CASSRTGSNEKLFF.

CDR3 in amino acids: CASSASGVSTDTQYF. CDR3 DNA: TGTGCCAGCAGCGCTAGCGGGGTTAGCACAGATACGCAGTATTTT. V gene TRBV7-3 combines with J gene TRBJ2-3, with 9 bases aligning to TRBD2. This CDR3 has 15 amino acids. Trimming took 5 bases from V and 0 from J; bases not matched to a gene: 3. From germline, CDR1 is SGHTA and CDR2 FQGTGA. The whole variable domain, remainder taken from reference TRBV7-3 and TRBJ2-3, is GAGVSQTPSNKVTEKGKYVELRCDPISGHTALYWYRQSLGQGPEFLIYFQGTGAADDSGLPNDRFFAVRPEGSVSTLKIQRTERGDSAVYLCASSASGVSTDTQYFGPGTRLTVL.

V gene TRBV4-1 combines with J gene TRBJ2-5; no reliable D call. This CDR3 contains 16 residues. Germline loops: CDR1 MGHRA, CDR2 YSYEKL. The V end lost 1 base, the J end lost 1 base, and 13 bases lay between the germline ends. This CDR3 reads CASSQGEATGQETQYF. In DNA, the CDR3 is TGCGCCAGCAGCCAAGGTGAGGCAACGGGCCAAGAGACCCAGTACTTC.

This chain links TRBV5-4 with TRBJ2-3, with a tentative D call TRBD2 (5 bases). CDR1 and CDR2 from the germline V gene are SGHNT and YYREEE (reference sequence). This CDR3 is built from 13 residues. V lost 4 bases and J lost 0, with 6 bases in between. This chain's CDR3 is CASSRTSTDTQYF. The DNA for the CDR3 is TGTGCCAGCAGCCGGACTAGCACAGATACGCAGTATTTT. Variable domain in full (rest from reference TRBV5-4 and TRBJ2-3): ETGVTQSPTHLIKTRGQQVTLRCSSQSGHNTVSWYQQALGQGPQFIFQYYREEENGRGNFPPRFSGLQFPNYSSELNVNALELDDSALYLCASSRTSTDTQYFGPGTRLTVL.

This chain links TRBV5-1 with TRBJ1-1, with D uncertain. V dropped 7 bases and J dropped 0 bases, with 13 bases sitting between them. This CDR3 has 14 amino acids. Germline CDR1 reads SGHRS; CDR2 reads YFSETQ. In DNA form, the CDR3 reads TGCGCCAGCCGCCTAGAAACCATGAACACTGAAGCTTTCTTT. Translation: CASRLETMNTEAFF.

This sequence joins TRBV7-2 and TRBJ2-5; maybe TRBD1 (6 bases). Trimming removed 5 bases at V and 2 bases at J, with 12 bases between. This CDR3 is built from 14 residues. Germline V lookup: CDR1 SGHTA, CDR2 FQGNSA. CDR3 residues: CASSKLQGQETQYF. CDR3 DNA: TGTGCCAGCAGCAAACTACAGGGACAAGAGACCCAGTACTTC.

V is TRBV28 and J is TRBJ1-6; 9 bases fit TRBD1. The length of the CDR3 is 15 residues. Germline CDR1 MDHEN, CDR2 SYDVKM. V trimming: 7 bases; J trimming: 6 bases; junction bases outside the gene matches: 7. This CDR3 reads CASKQGARGNSPLHF. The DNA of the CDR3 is TGTGCCAGCAAACAGGGGGCGCGGGGTAATTCACCCCTCCACTTT. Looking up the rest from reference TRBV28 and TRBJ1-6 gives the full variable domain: DVKVTQSSRYLVKRTGEKVFLECVQDMDHENMFWYRQDPGLGLRLIYFSYDVKMKEKGDIPEGYSVSREKKERFSLILESASTNQTSMYLCASKQGARGNSPLHFGNGTRLTVT.

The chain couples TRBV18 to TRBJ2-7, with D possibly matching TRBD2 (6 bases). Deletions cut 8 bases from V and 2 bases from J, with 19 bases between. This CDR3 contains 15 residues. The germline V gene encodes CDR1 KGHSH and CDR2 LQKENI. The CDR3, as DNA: TGTGCCAGCACATGGGACTCGCAGGGCACCTACGAGCAGTACTTC. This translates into CASTWDSQGTYEQYF.

The CDR3 nucleotides read TGTGCCAGCAGCGGACAGAGCGATACGCAGTATTTT. Its protein product is CASSGQSDTQYF. This chain connects TRBV2 to TRBJ2-3; D might be TRBD1 (6 bases). From germline, CDR1 is SNHLY and CDR2 FYNNEI. This CDR3 comprises 12 residues. The V and J ends lost 6 bases and 6 bases respectively, with 10 bases between them.

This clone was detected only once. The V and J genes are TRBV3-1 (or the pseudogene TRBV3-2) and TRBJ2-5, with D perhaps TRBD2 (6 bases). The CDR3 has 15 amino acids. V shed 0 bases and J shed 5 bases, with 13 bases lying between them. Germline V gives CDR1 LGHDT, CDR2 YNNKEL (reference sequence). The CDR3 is CASSQDLAGTETQYF. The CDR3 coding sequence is TGTGCCAGCAGCCAAGATTTGGCGGGAACGGAGACCCAGTACTTC.

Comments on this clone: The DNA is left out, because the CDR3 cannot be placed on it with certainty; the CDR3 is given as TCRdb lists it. CDR3 amino acids: CASSSSELAVWGEQFF. V and J are TRBV7-2 and TRBJ2-1; the D call TRBD2 from the table was never checked on the DNA. Per the germline V gene, CDR1 is SGHTA and CDR2 is FQGNSA. The CDR3 is 16 residues long, counting both termini.

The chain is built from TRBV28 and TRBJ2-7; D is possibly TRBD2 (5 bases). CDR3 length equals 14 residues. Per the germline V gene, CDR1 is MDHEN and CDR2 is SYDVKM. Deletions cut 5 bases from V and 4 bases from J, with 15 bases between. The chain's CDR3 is CASSLGVRRYEQYF. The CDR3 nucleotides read TGTGCCAGCAGTCTCGGGGTCAGACGGTACGAGCAGTACTTC.

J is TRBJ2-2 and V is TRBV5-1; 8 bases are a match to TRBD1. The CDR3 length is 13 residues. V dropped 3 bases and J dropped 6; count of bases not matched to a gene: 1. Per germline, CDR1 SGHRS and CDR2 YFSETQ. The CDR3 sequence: CASSSTGAGELFF. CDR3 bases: TGCGCCAGCAGCTCGACAGGGGCCGGGGAGCTGTTTTTT. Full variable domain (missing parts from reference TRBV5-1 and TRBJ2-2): KAGVTQTPRYLIKTRGQQVTLSCSPISGHRSVSWYQQTPGQGLQFLFEYFSETQRNKGNFPGRFSGRQFSNSRSEMNVSTLELGDSALYLCASSSTGAGELFFGEGSRLTVL.

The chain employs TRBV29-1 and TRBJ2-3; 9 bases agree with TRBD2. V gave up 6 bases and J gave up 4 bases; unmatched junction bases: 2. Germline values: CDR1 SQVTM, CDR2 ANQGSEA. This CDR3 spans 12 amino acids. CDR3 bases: TGCAGCGTGCGGGAGGGCCCAGATACGCAGTATTTT. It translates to CSVREGPDTQYF.

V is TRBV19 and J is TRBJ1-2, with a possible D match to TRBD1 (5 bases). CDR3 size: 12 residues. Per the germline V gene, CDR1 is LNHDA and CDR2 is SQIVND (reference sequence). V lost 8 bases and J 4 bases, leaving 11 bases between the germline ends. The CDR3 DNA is TGTGCCAGTCGGGGGGATGTCTATGGCTACACCTTC. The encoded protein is CASRGDVYGYTF.

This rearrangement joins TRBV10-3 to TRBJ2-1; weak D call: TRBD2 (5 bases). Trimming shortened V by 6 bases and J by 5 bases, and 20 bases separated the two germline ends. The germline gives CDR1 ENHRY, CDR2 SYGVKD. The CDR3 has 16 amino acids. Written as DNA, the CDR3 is TGTGCCATCAGATCGGACTCGTTAAAATGGAACAATGAGCAGTTCTTC. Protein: CAIRSDSLKWNNEQFF.

The CDR3 DNA is TGTGCCAGCAGCCAACGGCAGGGCGATAATTCACCCCTCCACTTT. Residues: CASSQRQGDNSPLHF. The V gene is TRBV3-1 (or the pseudogene TRBV3-2), the J gene TRBJ1-6; perhaps TRBD1 as D (5 bases). Germline V lookup: CDR1 LGHDT, CDR2 YNNKEL (reference sequence). This CDR3 spans 15 amino acids. Trimming removed 2 bases from V and 5 bases from J, with 10 bases in between.

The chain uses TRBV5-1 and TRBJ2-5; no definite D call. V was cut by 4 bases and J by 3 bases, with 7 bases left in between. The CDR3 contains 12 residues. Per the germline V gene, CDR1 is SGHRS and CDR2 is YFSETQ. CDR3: CASSLSEETQYF. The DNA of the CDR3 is TGCGCCAGCAGCCTAAGTGAAGAGACCCAGTACTTC.

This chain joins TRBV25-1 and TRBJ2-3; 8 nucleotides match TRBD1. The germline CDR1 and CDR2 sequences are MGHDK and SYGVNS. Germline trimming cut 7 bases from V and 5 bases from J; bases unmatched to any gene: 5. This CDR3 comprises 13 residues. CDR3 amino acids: CASNTDREDTQYF. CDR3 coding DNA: TGTGCCAGCAACACGGACAGGGAAGATACGCAGTATTTT.

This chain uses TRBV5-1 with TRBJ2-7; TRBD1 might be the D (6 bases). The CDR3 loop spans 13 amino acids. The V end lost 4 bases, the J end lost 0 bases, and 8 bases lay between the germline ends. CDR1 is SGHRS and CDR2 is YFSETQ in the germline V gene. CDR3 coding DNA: TGCGCCAGCAGCGCAGGGGACTCCTACGAGCAGTACTTC. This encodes CASSAGDSYEQYF.

CDR3 sequence (DNA): TGTGCCAGCATCGAAGCGGGTCCTGCGAACAATGAGCAGTTCTTC. Protein product: CASIEAGPANNEQFF. The V gene is TRBV28, the J gene TRBJ2-1; perhaps TRBD2 as D (6 bases). This CDR3 contains 15 residues. Germline CDR1 and CDR2: MDHEN and SYDVKM. V dropped 7 bases and J dropped 5 bases, with 18 bases sitting between them.